Listed below are T cell receptor beta chains from one sample, sequenced in a study of Ad26.COV2.S vaccination and SARS-CoV-2 variants. Produced via immunoSEQ multiplex PCR; TCRdb's table is partial and in-frame only. The sample includes over 200,000 clones, approximately 87% seen only once; the top ten take approximately 11%. Sequencing was performed on peripheral blood, taken in a trial of Ad26.COV2.S vaccine versus placebo. Every receptor here comes from a person aged 18 to 65 who received the Ad26.COV2.S COVID-19 vaccine or a placebo. Both conserved end residues are part of each CDR3.

CDR3aa: CASSYEAGRPTQYF; j_gene: TRBJ2-5; v_gene: TRBV6-5
CDR3aa: CASSQDHSGSYNEQFF; j_gene: TRBJ2-1; v_gene: TRBV4-3
CDR3aa: CASSVGSSYNEQFF; j_gene: TRBJ2-1; v_gene: TRBV9
CDR3aa: CASSLTAGAGETQYF; j_gene: TRBJ2-5; v_gene: TRBV11-3
CDR3aa: CASSLPPGLAGGPGDEQFF; j_gene: TRBJ2-1; v_gene: TRBV5-1
CDR3aa: CASSVWDSNQPQHF; j_gene: TRBJ1-5; v_gene: TRBV9
CDR3aa: CASSYVRGSGYTF; j_gene: TRBJ1-2; v_gene: TRBV28
CDR3aa: CASSDAGTGGNTIYF; j_gene: TRBJ1-3; v_gene: TRBV6-1
CDR3aa: CASSPPTGEQYF; j_gene: TRBJ2-7; v_gene: TRBV28
CDR3aa: CSVNKRVGSYEQYF; j_gene: TRBJ2-7; v_gene: TRBV29-1
CDR3aa: CASSSGTQPQHF; j_gene: TRBJ1-5; v_gene: TRBV27
CDR3aa: CASSIWGDINTQYF; j_gene: TRBJ2-3; v_gene: TRBV7-2
CDR3aa: CASSSPRQGHYEQYF; j_gene: TRBJ2-7; v_gene: TRBV28
CDR3aa: CACAQGRDQPQHF; j_gene: TRBJ1-5; v_gene: TRBV30
CDR3aa: CASSPEGGAYEQYF; j_gene: TRBJ2-7; v_gene: TRBV9
CDR3aa: CASSGQGAGDYGYTF; j_gene: TRBJ1-2; v_gene: TRBV2
CDR3aa: CASSLGGRSADTQYF; j_gene: TRBJ2-3; v_gene: TRBV5-1
CDR3aa: CAISEPRDSYNSPLHF; j_gene: TRBJ1-6; v_gene: TRBV10-3
CDR3aa: CASRRQGEQPQHF; j_gene: TRBJ1-5; v_gene: TRBV28
CDR3aa: CASSPPGTGVEKLFF; j_gene: TRBJ1-4; v_gene: TRBV18
CDR3aa: CASSQVGTGNEKLFF; j_gene: TRBJ1-4; v_gene: TRBV4-1
CDR3aa: CASREGGTAQETQYF; j_gene: TRBJ2-5; v_gene: TRBV19
CDR3aa: CASSVAGTGDNEQFF; j_gene: TRBJ2-1; v_gene: TRBV9
CDR3aa: CASSQSRGGNEQYF; j_gene: TRBJ2-7; v_gene: TRBV4-3
CDR3aa: CATRGGTSSYNSPLHF; j_gene: TRBJ1-6; v_gene: TRBV27
CDR3aa: CASSTGTDLNEQFF; j_gene: TRBJ2-1; v_gene: TRBV5-1
CDR3aa: CATSDLLSSEQYF; j_gene: TRBJ2-7; v_gene: TRBV24-1
CDR3aa: CASSQGNSGNTIYF; j_gene: TRBJ1-3; v_gene: TRBV4-3
CDR3aa: CASSLGTEPYNEQFF; j_gene: TRBJ2-1; v_gene: TRBV7-3
CDR3aa: CASSLLRTGASYEQYF; j_gene: TRBJ2-7; v_gene: TRBV7-2
CDR3aa: CAISDLGGGDEQFF; j_gene: TRBJ2-1; v_gene: TRBV10-3
CDR3aa: CASSLVDNEQFF; j_gene: TRBJ2-1; v_gene: TRBV7-9
CDR3aa: CASSSIRTSGGSFPYEQYF; j_gene: TRBJ2-7; v_gene: TRBV7-9
CDR3aa: CASSLGPVQTYEQYF; j_gene: TRBJ2-7; v_gene: TRBV5-1
CDR3aa: CASSSRGLAGLEQFF; j_gene: TRBJ2-1; v_gene: TRBV6-6
CDR3aa: CASSDSAGQGYEQYF; j_gene: TRBJ2-7; v_gene: TRBV2
CDR3aa: CAISDIAGGTDTQYF; j_gene: TRBJ2-3; v_gene: TRBV10-3
CDR3aa: CASSPGQGDYTEAFF; j_gene: TRBJ1-1; v_gene: TRBV18
CDR3aa: CASSLGTAPRNEQYF; j_gene: TRBJ2-7; v_gene: TRBV7-2
CDR3aa: CASSIRLNQPQHF; j_gene: TRBJ1-5; v_gene: TRBV19
CDR3aa: CASSVGLGADEQYF; j_gene: TRBJ2-7; v_gene: TRBV9
CDR3aa: CASSTRQGYEQYF; j_gene: TRBJ2-7; v_gene: TRBV19
CDR3aa: CASSVTSTGVSGNTIYF; j_gene: TRBJ1-3; v_gene: TRBV9
CDR3aa: CATSDLLAWFF; j_gene: TRBJ2-1; v_gene: TRBV24-1
CDR3aa: CACEGHEQYF; j_gene: TRBJ2-7; v_gene: TRBV30
CDR3aa: CASSYSEAGGDEQYF; j_gene: TRBJ2-7; v_gene: TRBV6-2/TRBV6-3
CDR3aa: CASSDQGGQGARSPLHF; j_gene: TRBJ1-6; v_gene: TRBV6-4
CDR3aa: CASSPNPDRAGNTIYF; j_gene: TRBJ1-3; v_gene: TRBV5-1
CDR3aa: CATLGRWTQYF; j_gene: TRBJ2-5; v_gene: TRBV28
CDR3aa: CASSPKAPGPSYEQYF; j_gene: TRBJ2-7; v_gene: TRBV5-1
CDR3aa: CASRRDFFTGELFF; j_gene: TRBJ2-2; v_gene: TRBV27
CDR3aa: CASSKARTSPQEEFF; j_gene: TRBJ2-1; v_gene: TRBV21-1
CDR3aa: CASRWDRDYEQYF; j_gene: TRBJ2-7; v_gene: TRBV5-1
CDR3aa: CASRPDGAYGYTF; j_gene: TRBJ1-2; v_gene: TRBV27
CDR3aa: CASSYSAASPPDTQYF; j_gene: TRBJ2-3; v_gene: TRBV6-5
CDR3aa: CASSKRLAKSTDTQYF; j_gene: TRBJ2-3; v_gene: TRBV6-2/TRBV6-3
CDR3aa: CASSSPTGFTEAFF; j_gene: TRBJ1-1; v_gene: TRBV6-2/TRBV6-3
CDR3aa: CASSKRWANEKLFF; j_gene: TRBJ1-4; v_gene: TRBV19